This paragraph reports one T cell receptor beta chain. Sequencing used immunoSEQ multiplex PCR; TCRdb keeps in-frame clones, though not all of them. The table records approximately 120,000 clones, around 90% of them present only once. Germline lookup yields CDR1 KGHDR and CDR2 SFDVKD. J gave up 5 bases and V 7 bases, and 3 bases lay outside the gene matches. The CDR3 is made up of 13 amino acids. The data stem from a study of control samples from healthy donors and cancer patients. This TCR came from a man aged 35 to 55 in good health. V gene TRBV24-1 combines with J gene TRBJ2-1; 8 positions agree with TRBD2. The sequenced material came from blood. In DNA form, the CDR3 reads TGTGCCACCAGGGGACTAGAACACAATGAGCAGTTCTTC. It translates to CATRGLEHNEQFF.